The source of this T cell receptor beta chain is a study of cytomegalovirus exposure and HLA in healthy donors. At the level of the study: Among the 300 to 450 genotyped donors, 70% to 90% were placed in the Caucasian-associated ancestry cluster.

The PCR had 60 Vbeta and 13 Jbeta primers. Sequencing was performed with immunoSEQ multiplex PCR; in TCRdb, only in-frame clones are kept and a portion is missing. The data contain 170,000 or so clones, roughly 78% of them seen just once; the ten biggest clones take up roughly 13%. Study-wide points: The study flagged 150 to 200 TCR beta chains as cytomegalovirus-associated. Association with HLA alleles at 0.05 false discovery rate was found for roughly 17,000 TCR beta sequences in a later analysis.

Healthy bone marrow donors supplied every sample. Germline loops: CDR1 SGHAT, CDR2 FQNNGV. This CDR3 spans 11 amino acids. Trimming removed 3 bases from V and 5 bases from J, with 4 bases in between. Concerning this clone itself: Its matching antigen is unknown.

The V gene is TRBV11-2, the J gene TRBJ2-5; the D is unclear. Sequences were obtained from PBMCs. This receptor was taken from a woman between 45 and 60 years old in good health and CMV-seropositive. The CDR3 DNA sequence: TGTGCCAGCAGCTTCGGGGAGACCCAGTACTTC. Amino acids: CASSFGETQYF.